The 13 T cell receptor beta chains reported below all come from one sample, sequenced in a study of identical twins. TCRdb fed the 5' RACE reads into MiXCR, producing one record per CDR3 protein. The sample lists 1.5 million to 2 million distinct CDR3 sequences, roughly 35% occurring once. The sample consisted of cord blood. The receptor source for this set is a newborn girl in good health.

The V call is TRBV18, the J call TRBJ2-7; possibly TRBD2 for D (6 bases). The CDR3 spans 15 residues. Germline CDR1 and CDR2: KGHSH and LQKENI. Trimming cost V 2 bases and J 8 bases, with 19 bases left between them. CDR3 in DNA: TGTGCCAGCTCACCAGGACTAAGAGAGCTGTCCCAGCAGTACTTC. It translates to CASSPGLRELSQQYF.

The chain uses TRBV15 and TRBJ2-3; D unclear. The CDR3 sequence is 16 residues long. V dropped 7 bases and J dropped 0 bases, with 17 bases sitting between them. Germline CDR1 reads LNHNV; CDR2 reads YYDKDF (reference sequence). The CDR3 reads CATKSVRQASTDTQYF. DNA of the CDR3: TGTGCCACCAAGTCTGTCCGGCAAGCTAGCACAGATACGCAGTATTTT.

This rearrangement joins TRBV20-1 to TRBJ2-1; possibly TRBD1 or TRBD2 for D (5 bases each). The V gene's germline CDR1 is DFQATT and CDR2 SNEGSKA (reference sequence). V was trimmed by 6 bases and J by 7 bases, leaving 22 bases between them. The CDR3 runs 15 residues. The CDR3 region has the DNA TGCAGTGCAATAAGGGACGGGAACTTTTTTAATGAGCAGTTCTTC. Protein sequence: CSAIRDGNFFNEQFF.

The chain has TRBV20-1 and TRBJ2-2, with 11 positions matching TRBD2. With V trimmed by 1 base and J by 2 bases, 3 bases remained unmatched. CDR1 and CDR2 from the germline V gene are DFQATT and SNEGSKA (reference sequence). CDR3 length equals 16 residues. CDR3 residues: CSARGLAGGNTGELFF. The DNA of the CDR3 is TGCAGTGCTAGAGGTCTAGCGGGAGGAAACACCGGGGAGCTGTTTTTT.

The rearrangement joins TRBV12-3 or TRBV12-4 to TRBJ2-3, with a possible D match to TRBD2 (6 bases). This CDR3 contains 17 residues. Deletions cut 3 bases from V and 3 bases from J, with 19 bases between. CDR3 amino acids: CASSFSGRILGTDTQYF. DNA for the CDR3: TGTGCCAGCAGTTTCAGTGGGAGGATTCTAGGGACAGATACGCAGTATTTT.

J is TRBJ1-1 and V is TRBV13; 7 bases line up with TRBD1. The junction had 4 bases not matched to a gene; V was cut back by 5 bases and J by 7 bases. This CDR3 has 12 amino acids. Germline values: CDR1 PRHDT, CDR2 FYEKMQ (reference sequence). The DNA of the CDR3 is TGTGCCAGCAGCCCCTGGGACAGTGAAGCTTTCTTT. Encoded protein: CASSPWDSEAFF.

In its sample, this clonotype was seen once. This chain links TRBV9 with TRBJ2-5; D is possibly TRBD1 (6 bases). CDR1 and CDR2 from the germline V gene are SGDLS and YYNGEE. Trimming removed 4 bases at V and 2 bases at J, with 21 bases between. The CDR3 extends over 17 amino acids. As DNA, the CDR3 is TGTGCCAGCAGCCCCCGAACTTATACAGGGTATCAAGAGACCCAGTACTTC. Translated, it gives CASSPRTYTGYQETQYF.

This clonotype was detected only a few times. The chain combines TRBV24-1 with TRBJ2-5; weak D call: TRBD2 (6 bases). This CDR3 region has 15 residues. The ends were cut back, 6 bases at V and 5 bases at J, with 18 bases in the middle. CDR1 is KGHDR, CDR2 SFDVKD, per germline. CDR3 sequence (DNA): TGTGCCACCAGTAGGACCACTGGACTAAAGGAGACCCAGTACTTC. This codes for CATSRTTGLKETQYF.

This clonotype was observed at least ten times. J is TRBJ2-1 and V is TRBV27; 8 positions match TRBD1. The CDR3 is 17 residues long. Germline lookup yields CDR1 MNHEY and CDR2 SMNVEV (reference sequence). The V gene end was trimmed by 3 bases and the J gene end by 6 bases; junction bases not matched to a gene: 13. CDR3 sequence reads: CASSFLKGQGRLNEQFF. CDR3 in DNA: TGTGCCAGCAGTTTCCTCAAAGGACAGGGCCGACTCAATGAGCAGTTCTTC.

This clonotype has ten or more counts. The V call is TRBV29-1, the J call TRBJ2-7; 15 positions agree with TRBD2. Germline loops: CDR1 SQVTM, CDR2 ANQGSEA. The CDR3 contains 15 residues. V trimming: 7 bases; J trimming: 5 bases; junction bases outside the gene matches: 9. The CDR3 here is CSARTSGRDYNEQYF. The CDR3 coding sequence is TGCAGCGCCAGGACTAGCGGGAGGGATTACAACGAGCAGTACTTC.

The J gene is TRBJ2-2, the V gene TRBV19, with D possibly matching TRBD2 (6 bases). CDR3 length equals 13 residues. Germline V gives CDR1 LNHDA, CDR2 SQIVND (reference sequence). V was cut by 6 bases and J by 7 bases, with 12 bases left in between. The CDR3 region is CASSDGLFGELFF. The CDR3 DNA follows: TGTGCCAGTAGCGACGGACTATTCGGGGAGCTGTTTTTT.

The chain combines TRBV12-3 or TRBV12-4 with TRBJ1-1; D is unresolved. The CDR3 extends over 15 amino acids. The V and J ends lost 2 bases and 4 bases respectively, with 14 bases between them. The CDR3: CASSLSPGISTEAFF. The CDR3 region has the DNA TGTGCCAGCAGTTTAAGCCCCGGAATAAGCACTGAAGCTTTCTTT.

The chain couples TRBV6-2 or TRBV6-3 to TRBJ2-3; 7 nucleotides line up with TRBD2. The CDR3 spans 15 residues. V was clipped by 3 bases and J by 0 bases; unmatched bases: 3. Germline CDR1 is MNHEY and CDR2 is SVGEGT. The CDR3 coding sequence is TGTGCCAGCAGTTATACGGGACTAAGCACAGATACGCAGTATTTT. Translation gives CASSYTGLSTDTQYF.